A single sample is the source of the 23 T cell receptor beta chains below, sequenced in a study of blood T cells in healthy people across ages. A second about 7 to 12 cycle PCR used barcoded and J-beta primers. TCRdb reprocessed the 5' RACE reads with MiXCR, giving one entry per CDR3 protein. The sample shows about 800,000 distinct CDR3 sequences, approximately 25% of them seen only once. In addition, the sample was reused for a study of T cells of mothers and their children.

Sequencing was done on a sample of blood. These receptors were taken from a boy younger than 18 in good health.

The chain links TRBV12-3 or TRBV12-4 to TRBJ1-5; D might be TRBD1 (5 bases). The length of the CDR3 is 15 residues. V was shortened by 2 bases and J by 0 bases, with 8 bases between the two germline ends. The CDR3 spells CASSLRGYSNQPQHF. For the CDR3, the DNA is TGTGCCAGCAGTTTACGGGGGTATAGCAATCAGCCCCAGCATTTT.

This clonotype was counted many times. This chain uses TRBV7-2 with TRBJ2-4; D is undetermined. The V gene lost 1 base and the J gene lost 6 bases, with 7 bases spanning the gap. Germline V lookup: CDR1 SGHTA, CDR2 FQGNSA. The CDR3 loop spans 13 amino acids. The CDR3 reads CASSLGAGNIQYF. In DNA form, the CDR3 reads TGTGCCAGCAGCTTAGGGGCAGGAAACATTCAGTACTTC.

In its sample, this clonotype was seen a few times. V and J are TRBV20-1 and TRBJ2-7; 15 bases match TRBD2. Germline V gives CDR1 DFQATT, CDR2 SNEGSKA (reference sequence). The CDR3 has 15 amino acids. The V segment lost 0 bases and the J segment 6 bases; nucleotides outside the gene matches: 3. CDR3 in amino acids: CSAREPGLAGGEQYF. Here the CDR3 DNA reads TGCAGTGCTAGAGAACCGGGACTAGCGGGAGGCGAGCAGTACTTC.

This clonotype occurred many times. The junction departs from germline at one end; a sequencing error may be responsible. The chain has TRBV12-3 or TRBV12-4 and TRBJ1-4; D unclear. CDR3 length: 11 residues. CDR3 DNA: TGTGCCAGCAGGTTAGATGAAAAACTGTTTTTT. Translating it yields CASRLDEKLFF.

This clonotype was detected only a few times. This rearrangement joins TRBV29-1 to TRBJ1-1; no clear D gene. The CDR3 has 14 amino acids. Trimming removed 5 bases at V and 2 bases at J, with 15 bases between. Germline V CDR1 and CDR2: SQVTM, ANQGSEA. CDR3 in DNA: TGCAGCGTTCCTTCTGTAGGAGATAACACTGAAGCTTTCTTT. It yields the protein CSVPSVGDNTEAFF. The variable domain in full, with the rest retrieved from reference TRBV29-1 and TRBJ1-1, is SAVISQKPSRDICQRGTSLTIQCQVDSQVTMMFWYRQQPGQSLTLIATANQGSEATYESGFVIDKFPISRPNLTFSTLTVSNMSPEDSSIYLCSVPSVGDNTEAFFGQGTRLTVV.

This chain uses TRBV20-1 with TRBJ2-5; D perhaps matches TRBD1 (6 bases). The CDR3 loop spans 14 amino acids. Trimming shortened V by 4 bases and J by 2 bases, and 14 bases separated the two germline ends. The V gene's germline CDR1 is DFQATT and CDR2 SNEGSKA (reference sequence). The CDR3 bases are TGCAGTGCTACCCTGGACAGCCTACAAGAGACCCAGTACTTC. Translation: CSATLDSLQETQYF.

The rearrangement links TRBV6-5 to TRBJ1-1, with unresolved D. CDR1 is MNHEY and CDR2 is SVGAGI in the germline V gene. Between the trimmed V and J ends, which lost 2 bases and 1 base, there was a span of 8 bases. The CDR3 is 14 amino acids. CDR3 region: CASSYNSKNTEAFF. The CDR3 bases are TGTGCCAGCAGTTACAACAGCAAGAACACTGAAGCTTTCTTT.

This clonotype was observed a handful of times. The CDR3 reads CASSLFQGASGGYTF. CDR3 coding DNA: TGTGCCAGCAGCTTGTTCCAGGGGGCTTCTGGTGGCTACACCTTC. The chain couples TRBV5-6 to TRBJ1-2, with TRBD1 matching over 8 bases. This CDR3 has 15 residues. The ends lost 1 base at V and 7 bases at J; junction bases unmatched: 9. Germline CDR1 and CDR2: SGHDT and YYEEEE.

This clonotype was detected only a few times. V gene TRBV2 combines with J gene TRBJ2-1; possible D gene TRBD1, 5 bases. Trimming took off 6 bases at V and 0 bases at J, with 6 bases between the two ends. CDR1 SNHLY and CDR2 FYNNEI come from the germline V gene. The CDR3 consists of 13 residues. This CDR3 reads CASSGHSYNEQFF. As DNA, the CDR3 is TGTGCCAGCAGCGGACACTCCTACAATGAGCAGTTCTTC.

This clonotype was observed a few times. This CDR3 is CATSRDPETQYF. In DNA, the CDR3 is TGTGCCACCAGCAGAGATCCGGAGACCCAGTACTTC. This chain uses TRBV15 with TRBJ2-5; no definite D call. Germline V CDR1 and CDR2: LNHNV, YYDKDF (reference sequence). The ends were cut back, 0 bases at V and 5 bases at J, with 4 bases in the middle. The CDR3 totals 12 residues.

The sample holds a few counts of this clonotype. The chain uses TRBV29-1 and TRBJ1-2; the D is unclear. CDR1 SQVTM and CDR2 ANQGSEA come from the germline V gene. The V end was cut by 1 base, the J end by 7 bases, with 13 bases between. This CDR3 is built from 13 residues. Written as DNA, the CDR3 is TGCAGCGTTGAAGGCCCCTTCGCCTCTGGCTACACCTTC. Residues: CSVEGPFASGYTF.

The chain uses TRBV9 and TRBJ2-3, with a possible D match to TRBD1 (5 bases). Trimming left V 4 bases short and J 4 bases short, with 16 bases between. CDR1 and CDR2 (germline): SGDLS, YYNGEE. The CDR3 runs to 15 residues. CDR3 in amino acids: CASSPRGRGSDTQYF. In DNA, the CDR3 is TGTGCCAGCAGCCCCCGCGGAAGGGGTTCAGATACGCAGTATTTT. The entire variable domain, with the rest obtained from reference TRBV9 and TRBJ2-3, is as follows: DSGVTQTPKHLITATGQRVTLRCSPRSGDLSVYWYQQSLDQGLQFLIQYYNGEERAKGNILERFSAQQFPDLHSELNLSSLELGDSALYFCASSPRGRGSDTQYFGPGTRLTVL.

This clonotype was seen a single time. The V and J genes are TRBV4-3 and TRBJ1-2; D is undetermined. The CDR3 is made up of 15 amino acids. V was cut by 0 bases and J by 8 bases, with 16 bases left in between. Germline-derived CDR1 and CDR2 are LGHNA and YSLEER. CDR3 in amino acids: CASSQDAEGFGGYTF. The DNA of the CDR3 is TGCGCCAGCAGCCAAGATGCAGAAGGGTTCGGAGGCTACACCTTC.

This clonotype was counted between two and nine times. The chain links TRBV10-3 to TRBJ2-7; 10 nucleotides agree with TRBD2. This CDR3 spans 15 amino acids. The J segment lost 1 base and the V segment lost 4 bases, leaving 4 bases of the junction unmatched. The V gene's germline CDR1 is ENHRY and CDR2 SYGVKD. The CDR3 loop is CAISGGAGGSYEQYF. The DNA for the CDR3 is TGTGCCATCAGTGGTGGAGCGGGAGGGTCCTACGAGCAGTACTTC.

This clonotype was observed a handful of times. The chain recombines TRBV29-1 with TRBJ2-2, with D tentatively TRBD1 (6 bases). Trimming took 6 bases from V and 0 from J, leaving 14 bases between them. The CDR3 covers 15 residues. CDR1 and CDR2 from the germline V gene are SQVTM and ANQGSEA. The CDR3 nucleotides are TGCAGCGTAGGCGCCAGGGGACCGAACACCGGGGAGCTGTTTTTT. Protein sequence: CSVGARGPNTGELFF.

This clonotype was observed a handful of times. V usage is TRBV20-1 and J usage is TRBJ1-5, with no clear D. V lost 3 bases and J 4 bases, leaving 13 bases between the germline ends. Germline values: CDR1 DFQATT, CDR2 SNEGSKA (reference sequence). CDR3 length: 14 amino acids. The CDR3 is CSASSSLANQPQHF. As DNA, the CDR3 is TGCAGTGCTAGTAGCAGCTTAGCAAATCAGCCCCAGCATTTT.

The rearrangement links TRBV7-2 to TRBJ2-1; tentatively, D is TRBD2 (5 bases). Germline CDR1 reads SGHTA; CDR2 reads FQGNSA. V dropped 5 bases and J dropped 7 bases, with 21 bases sitting between them. The CDR3 totals 16 residues. The CDR3 DNA follows: TGTGCCAGCAGCCCCCACTCTTCAGCGGAGTTTAATGAGCAGTTCTTC. It translates to CASSPHSSAEFNEQFF. The full variable domain, with the rest looked up from reference TRBV7-2 and TRBJ2-1, is GAGVSQSPSNKVTEKGKDVELRCDPISGHTALYWYRQSLGQGLEFLIYFQGNSAPDKSGLPSDRFSAERTGGSVSTLTIQRTQQEDSAVYLCASSPHSSAEFNEQFFGPGTRLTVL.

V is TRBV10-3 and J is TRBJ2-7, with TRBD1 as a possible D gene (6 bases). V was pared by 6 bases and J by 6 bases, with 12 bases between. Looked up from germline, CDR1 is ENHRY and CDR2 is SYGVKD. The CDR3 loop spans 12 amino acids. The CDR3 region is CAISLQDSEQYF. The CDR3, as DNA: TGTGCCATCAGCCTACAGGACAGCGAGCAGTACTTC.

In this sample, this clonotype turned up a few times. The chain employs TRBV4-3 and TRBJ2-7, with D perhaps TRBD1 (6 bases). The V gene's germline CDR1 is LGHNA and CDR2 YSLEER. This CDR3 spans 14 amino acids. V was shortened by 2 bases and J by 5 bases, with 13 bases between the two germline ends. CDR3 sequence: CASSQLQGAHEQYF. The CDR3 DNA is TGCGCCAGCAGCCAATTACAGGGTGCCCACGAGCAGTACTTC.

The rearrangement uses TRBV20-1 and TRBJ2-5, with D unresolved. Germline V gene data show CDR1 as DFQATT and CDR2 as SNEGSKA (reference sequence). The CDR3 runs to 15 residues. V lost 0 bases to trimming and J lost 0 bases, with 11 bases between them. CDR3 protein: CSAREGFTYQETQYF. The DNA for the CDR3 is TGCAGTGCTAGAGAGGGCTTTACGTACCAAGAGACCCAGTACTTC.

This chain uses TRBV29-1 with TRBJ2-1; TRBD2 is a possible D gene (5 bases). Trimming shortened V by 7 bases and J by 1 base, and 5 bases separated the two germline ends. From germline, CDR1 is SQVTM and CDR2 ANQGSEA. The CDR3 is 11 amino acids. The CDR3 sequence: CSGRSYNEQFF. The CDR3 nucleotides are TGCAGCGGGAGGTCCTACAATGAGCAGTTCTTC.

This clonotype was counted a few times. The V call is TRBV11-2, the J call TRBJ2-3; 11 positions agree with TRBD2. V shed 5 bases and J 6 bases; nucleotides not matched to a gene: 13. The CDR3 is made up of 17 amino acids. CDR1 is SGHAT and CDR2 is FQNNGV in the germline V gene. This chain's CDR3 is CASSPPGLAGGGDTQYF. As DNA, the CDR3 is TGTGCCAGCAGCCCCCCTGGGCTAGCGGGAGGCGGGGATACGCAGTATTTT.

This clonotype was recorded at least ten times. The J gene is TRBJ2-7, the V gene TRBV12-3 or TRBV12-4; 14 nucleotides agree with TRBD2. The CDR3 extends over 22 amino acids. Germline trimming cut 3 bases from V and 5 bases from J; bases unmatched to any gene: 24. CDR3 residues: CASSFRSPVPGLAGASQDEQYF. CDR3 in DNA: TGTGCCAGCAGTTTCCGGTCCCCGGTCCCGGGACTAGCGGGAGCCTCCCAGGACGAGCAGTACTTC.